The following is a TCR beta chain sequence with its context. Its specificity is not known. RNA transcripts provided the source from which TCR beta CDR3 regions were amplified. HTBI primers were used for first-round RT-PCR of the TCR CDR3. TCRdb itself ran the multiplex PCR reads through MiXCR, one entry per CDR3 protein. Of more than 550,000 distinct CDR3 sequences listed, roughly a sixth were seen once; the top ten hold 15% to 20%. Pregnant or lactating patients were excluded, as were those with uncontrolled infection or other autoimmune disease. This sample was taken from a study of T cells in Graves' hyperthyroidism and ophthalmopathy. Study outcomes and limitations: Researchers found most expanded thyroid clonotypes above 0.001 in blood as well. The model anticipated ophthalmopathy a median around six months pre-onset. A model of 13 V-J features distinguished ophthalmopathy from stable hyperthyroidism.

Germline CDR1 reads SQVTM; CDR2 reads ANQGSEA. V lost 3 bases and J 0 bases, leaving 11 bases between the germline ends. This CDR3 is built from 14 residues. The gene calls are TRBV29-1 and TRBJ1-2; D gene ambiguous. The source material was blood. The source of this sequence is a woman aged 45-65 years with Graves' hyperthyroidism that later progressed to Graves' ophthalmopathy. CDR3 region: CSVEATVANYGYTF. In DNA form, the CDR3 reads TGCAGCGTTGAGGCTACAGTAGCTAACTATGGCTACACCTTC. Looking up the rest from reference TRBV29-1 and TRBJ1-2 gives the full variable domain: SAVISQKPSRDICQRGTSLTIQCQVDSQVTMMFWYRQQPGQSLTLIATANQGSEATYESGFVIDKFPISRPNLTFSTLTVSNMSPEDSSIYLCSVEATVANYGYTFGSGTRLTVV.